The rows below give T cell receptor beta chains drawn from one sample of a study of blood T cell repertoires in COVID-19. Using immunoSEQ multiplex PCR, the repertoire was profiled, and TCRdb retains in-frame clones only, with some absent. There are fewer than 85,000 clones in the sample; 83% occur only once, and over 5% lies in the top ten. Input material: peripheral blood. The receptors shown here come from a woman aged 55-70 years with acute or convalescent COVID-19. Both conserved end residues are part of each CDR3. A D gene is named only where the DNA matches it firmly. The size of a clone is reported for some rows only, either as once, few or many, or as a class for expanded clones.

D,size,J,V,CDR3,DNA
TRBD1,.,TRBJ2-1,TRBV7-9,CASSFRDRGHNEQFF,TGTGCCAGCAGCTTCCGGGACAGGGGACACAATGAGCAGTTCTTC
TRBD1,.,TRBJ1-6,TRBV5-1,CASSFSGTEYNSPLHF,TGCGCCAGCAGCTTTTCCGGGACAGAGTATAATTCACCCCTCCACTTT
.,.,TRBJ1-1,TRBV20-1,CSASPPLYTEAFF,TGCAGTGCTAGTCCCCCTTTGTACACTGAAGCTTTCTTT
.,.,TRBJ1-1,TRBV29-1,CSAAQGSEAFF,TGCAGCGCCGCCCAGGGATCAGAAGCTTTCTTT
.,.,TRBJ2-7,TRBV6-6,CASSYSVSSYEQYF,TGTGCCAGCAGTTACTCTGTCAGCTCCTACGAGCAGTACTTC
TRBD1,.,TRBJ1-2,TRBV10-2,CASTRTGNYGYTF,TGCGCCAGCACCCGGACAGGGAACTATGGCTACACCTTC
TRBD2,.,TRBJ2-3,TRBV7-3,CASSLTAGVSTDTQYF,TGTGCCAGCAGCTTAACGGCGGGAGTTAGCACAGATACGCAGTATTTT
TRBD1,.,TRBJ1-4,TRBV27,CASRGQGQIEKLFF,TGTGCCAGCAGGGGACAGGGGCAGATTGAAAAACTGTTTTTT
TRBD2,.,TRBJ2-7,TRBV10-2,CASSDRLAGDTYEQYF,TGCGCCAGCAGTGACAGACTAGCGGGGGACACCTACGAGCAGTACTTC
.,.,TRBJ2-3,TRBV5-1,CASYREGGTDTQYF,TGCGCCAGCTACAGGGAAGGGGGCACAGATACGCAGTATTTT
TRBD1,.,TRBJ1-5,TRBV7-6,CASSRDRTQPQHF,TGTGCCAGCAGCCGGGACAGGACTCAGCCCCAGCATTTT
.,.,TRBJ2-3,TRBV29-1,CSVTPGDPRPDTQYF,TGCAGCGTTACCCCAGGGGACCCACGACCGGATACGCAGTATTTT
TRBD1,.,TRBJ2-2,TRBV6-4,CASRRGQTGELFF,TGTGCCAGCAGAAGGGGGCAGACCGGGGAGCTGTTTTTT
.,few,TRBJ1-1,TRBV6-6,CASRPLSGQNTEAFF,TGTGCCAGCAGACCCTTGTCGGGACAGAACACTGAAGCTTTCTTT
.,.,TRBJ2-7,TRBV7-3,CASSPKQGHEQYF,TGTGCCAGCAGCCCAAAACAGGGCCACGAGCAGTACTTC
.,.,TRBJ2-2,TRBV21-1,CASSKGQGTNTGELFF,TGTGCCAGCAGCAAAGGACAGGGGACGAACACCGGGGAGCTGTTTTTT
.,.,TRBJ1-6,TRBV2,CASSEARVNSPLHF,TGTGCCAGCAGTGAAGCGCGGGTAAATTCACCCCTCCACTTT
TRBD1,.,TRBJ2-7,TRBV5-1,CASSPRTGGLVTYEQYF,TGCGCCAGCAGCCCGCGAACAGGGGGCCTTGTAACCTACGAGCAGTACTTC
.,.,TRBJ1-1,TRBV9,CASSAPNRNTEAFF,TGTGCCAGCAGCGCCCCGAACAGGAACACTGAAGCTTTCTTT
.,.,TRBJ2-7,TRBV6-5,CASRPTWTGGVEQYF,TGTGCCAGCAGGCCTACGTGGACAGGAGGGGTCGAGCAGTACTTC
.,.,TRBJ1-2,TRBV6-1,CASSEESGGQLGYGYTF,TGTGCCAGCAGTGAAGAGAGTGGAGGCCAGCTCGGGTATGGCTACACCTTC
.,.,TRBJ2-2,TRBV5-1,CASSARGAVGTGELFF,TGCGCCAGCAGCGCAAGGGGCGCGGTGGGAACCGGGGAGCTGTTTTTT
.,.,TRBJ1-4,TRBV9,CASSAAGAFEKLFF,TGTGCCAGCAGCGCAGCGGGAGCCTTTGAAAAACTGTTTTTT
TRBD1,.,TRBJ1-2,TRBV27,CASSSGSRDRVRYGYTF,TGTGCCAGCAGTTCCGGGAGCCGGGACAGGGTCAGGTATGGCTACACCTTC
TRBD1,.,TRBJ2-5,TRBV6-2/TRBV6-3,CASSLGQYQETQYF,TGTGCCAGCAGTTTGGGACAGTACCAAGAGACCCAGTACTTC
.,.,TRBJ1-2,TRBV3-1/TRBV3-2,CASSPSRLVYTF,TGTGCCAGCAGCCCCTCGAGGCTCGTCTACACCTTC
.,.,TRBJ1-2,TRBV5-4,CASSPTPNYGYTF,TGTGCCAGCAGCCCGACACCTAACTATGGCTACACCTTC
.,.,TRBJ1-2,TRBV27,CASSLQNLGHTLYYGYTF,TGTGCCAGCAGTTTACAAAATCTAGGACATACCCTTTACTATGGCTACACCTTC
.,.,TRBJ1-3,TRBV7-3,CASSLRGRRDTIYF,TGTGCCAGCAGCTTAAGAGGGCGGCGGGACACCATATATTTT
TRBD1,.,TRBJ1-1,TRBV28,CASSPHGGQVEAFF,TGTGCCAGCAGTCCGCACGGTGGACAGGTAGAAGCTTTCTTT
.,.,TRBJ1-2,TRBV19,CASSIDRASRGYGYTF,TGTGCCAGTAGTATAGATCGGGCCTCCCGGGGCTATGGCTACACCTTC
TRBD2,.,TRBJ2-1,TRBV5-1,CASSTTSGGPNEQFF,TGCGCCAGCAGCACTACTAGCGGGGGCCCCAATGAGCAGTTCTTC
.,.,TRBJ1-6,TRBV11-2,CASSPRQLGSPLHF,TGTGCCAGCAGCCCCCGACAGTTAGGGTCACCCCTCCACTTT
.,.,TRBJ1-4,TRBV27,CASSFGGSGEKLFF,TGTGCCAGCAGTTTCGGGGGTAGCGGTGAAAAACTGTTTTTT
.,.,TRBJ1-6,TRBV10-3,CATIQGDNSPLHF,TGTGCCACCATACAGGGCGACAATTCACCCCTCCACTTT
.,once,TRBJ1-5,TRBV30,CAWSRERQDQPQHF,TGTGCCTGGAGTAGAGAGAGGCAAGATCAGCCCCAGCATTTT